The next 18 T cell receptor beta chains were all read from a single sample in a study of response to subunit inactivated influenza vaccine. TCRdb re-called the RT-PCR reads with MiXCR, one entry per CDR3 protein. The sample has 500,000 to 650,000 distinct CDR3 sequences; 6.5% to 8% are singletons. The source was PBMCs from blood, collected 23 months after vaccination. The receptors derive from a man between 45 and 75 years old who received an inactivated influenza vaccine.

Here the CDR3 reads CASSQEVGTWGSPLHF. The CDR3 region has the DNA TGCGCCAGCAGCCAAGAGGTGGGGACGTGGGGTTCACCCCTCCACTTT. This chain links TRBV4-3 with TRBJ1-6, with D possibly matching TRBD1 (5 bases). CDR1 is LGHNA, CDR2 YSLEER, per germline. V lost 0 bases and J lost 9, with 15 bases in between. The CDR3 spans 16 residues.

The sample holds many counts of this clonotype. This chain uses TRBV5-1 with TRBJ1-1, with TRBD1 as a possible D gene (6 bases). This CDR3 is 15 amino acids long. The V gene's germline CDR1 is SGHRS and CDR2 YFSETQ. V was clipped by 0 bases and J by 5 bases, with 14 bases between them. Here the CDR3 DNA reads TGCGCCAGCAGCTTGGATGGGGGCGCTAGGACTGAAGCTTTCTTT. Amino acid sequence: CASSLDGGARTEAFF.

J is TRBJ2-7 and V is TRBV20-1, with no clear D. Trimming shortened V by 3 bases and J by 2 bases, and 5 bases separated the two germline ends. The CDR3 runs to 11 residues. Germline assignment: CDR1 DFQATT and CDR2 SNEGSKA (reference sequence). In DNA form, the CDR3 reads TGCAGTGCTAGTAAAACCTACGAGCAGTACTTC. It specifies CSASKTYEQYF.

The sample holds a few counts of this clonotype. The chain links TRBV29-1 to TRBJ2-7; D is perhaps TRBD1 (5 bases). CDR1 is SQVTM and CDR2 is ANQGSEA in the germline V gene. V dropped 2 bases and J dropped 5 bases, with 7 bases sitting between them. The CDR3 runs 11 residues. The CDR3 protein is CSVEQGNEQYF. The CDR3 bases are TGCAGCGTTGAACAGGGTAACGAGCAGTACTTC.

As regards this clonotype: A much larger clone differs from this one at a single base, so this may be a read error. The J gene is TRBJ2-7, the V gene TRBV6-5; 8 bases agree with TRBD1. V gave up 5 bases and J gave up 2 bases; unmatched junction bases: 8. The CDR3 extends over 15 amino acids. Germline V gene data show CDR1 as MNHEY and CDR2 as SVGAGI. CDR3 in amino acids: CASSHRPQGAYEQYF. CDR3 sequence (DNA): TGTGCCAGCAGTCACCGGCCACAGGGGGCCTACGAGCAGTACTTC.

CDR3 in amino acids: CASSLDFSGTLGTQYF. The CDR3 region has the DNA TGTGCCAGCAGTTTAGATTTTAGCGGGACCTTGGGTACGCAGTATTTT. The chain links TRBV12-3 or TRBV12-4 to TRBJ2-3, with 8 bases matching TRBD2. Trimming cost V 1 base and J 8 bases; bases outside gene matches: 11. The CDR3 has 16 amino acids.

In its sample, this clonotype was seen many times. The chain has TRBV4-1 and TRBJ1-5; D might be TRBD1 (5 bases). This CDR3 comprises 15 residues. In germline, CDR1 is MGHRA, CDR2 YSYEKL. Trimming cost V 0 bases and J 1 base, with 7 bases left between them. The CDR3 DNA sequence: TGCGCCAGCAGCCAAGATTGGACAAGCAATCAGCCCCAGCATTTT. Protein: CASSQDWTSNQPQHF.

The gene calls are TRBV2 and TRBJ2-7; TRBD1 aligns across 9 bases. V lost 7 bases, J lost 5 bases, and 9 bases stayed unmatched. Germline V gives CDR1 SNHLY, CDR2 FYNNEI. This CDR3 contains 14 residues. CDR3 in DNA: TGTGCCAGCATAGCCGGGACAGGGCCCGACGAGCAGTACTTC. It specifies CASIAGTGPDEQYF.

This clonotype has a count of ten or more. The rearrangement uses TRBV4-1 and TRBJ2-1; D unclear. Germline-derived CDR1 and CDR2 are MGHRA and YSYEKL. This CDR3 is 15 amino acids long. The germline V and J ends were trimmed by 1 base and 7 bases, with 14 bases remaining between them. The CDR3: CASSQGWARRNEQFF. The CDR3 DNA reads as TGCGCCAGCAGCCAAGGATGGGCCAGGCGGAATGAGCAGTTCTTC.

The DNA of the CDR3 is TGTGCCAGCAGCGTGAGGGCGGGGGCGCAAGAGACCCAGTACTTC. It is translated as CASSVRAGAQETQYF. V usage is TRBV9 and J usage is TRBJ2-5, with D possibly matching TRBD2 (7 bases). The CDR3 length is 15 residues. Germline CDR1 is SGDLS and CDR2 is YYNGEE. Trimming took 2 bases from V and 2 from J, leaving 13 bases between them.

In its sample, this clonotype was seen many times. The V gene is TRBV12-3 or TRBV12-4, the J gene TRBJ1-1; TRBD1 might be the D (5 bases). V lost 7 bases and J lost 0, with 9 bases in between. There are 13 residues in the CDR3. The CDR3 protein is CASTQGLNTEAFF. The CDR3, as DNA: TGTGCCAGCACCCAGGGTTTGAACACTGAAGCTTTCTTT.

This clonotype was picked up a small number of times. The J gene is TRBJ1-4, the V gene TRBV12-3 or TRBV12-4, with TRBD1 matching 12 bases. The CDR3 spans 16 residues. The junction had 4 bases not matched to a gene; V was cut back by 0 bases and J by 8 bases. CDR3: CASSLAGDRGREKLFF. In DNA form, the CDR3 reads TGTGCCAGCAGTTTAGCCGGGGACAGGGGGCGGGAAAAACTGTTTTTT.

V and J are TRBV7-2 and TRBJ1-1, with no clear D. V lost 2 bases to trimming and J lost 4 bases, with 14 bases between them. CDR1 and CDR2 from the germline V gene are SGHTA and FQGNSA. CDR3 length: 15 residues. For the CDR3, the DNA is TGTGCCAGCAGCTTAACTACATTTGGTTTCACTGAAGCTTTCTTT. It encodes CASSLTTFGFTEAFF. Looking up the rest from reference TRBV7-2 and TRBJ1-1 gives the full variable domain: GAGVSQSPSNKVTEKGKDVELRCDPISGHTALYWYRQSLGQGLEFLIYFQGNSAPDKSGLPSDRFSAERTGGSVSTLTIQRTQQEDSAVYLCASSLTTFGFTEAFFGQGTRLTVV.

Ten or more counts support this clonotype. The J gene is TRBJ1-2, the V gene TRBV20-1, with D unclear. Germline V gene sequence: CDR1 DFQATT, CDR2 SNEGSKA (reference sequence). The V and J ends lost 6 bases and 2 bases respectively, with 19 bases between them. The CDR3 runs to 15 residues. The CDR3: CSAPYRQDHNYGYTF. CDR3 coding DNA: TGCAGTGCGCCGTATCGACAAGACCACAACTATGGCTACACCTTC.

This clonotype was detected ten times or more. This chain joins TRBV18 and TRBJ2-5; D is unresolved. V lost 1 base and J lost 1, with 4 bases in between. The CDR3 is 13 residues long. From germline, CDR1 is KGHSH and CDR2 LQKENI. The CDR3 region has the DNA TGTGCCAGCTCACCACGCGGCCAAGAGACCCAGTACTTC. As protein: CASSPRGQETQYF.

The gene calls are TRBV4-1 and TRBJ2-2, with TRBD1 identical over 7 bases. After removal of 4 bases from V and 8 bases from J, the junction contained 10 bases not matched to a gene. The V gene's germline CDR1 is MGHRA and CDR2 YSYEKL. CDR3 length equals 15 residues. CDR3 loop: CASSLGTAGRGELFF. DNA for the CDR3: TGCGCCAGCAGCCTGGGGACAGCAGGAAGGGGGGAGCTGTTTTTT.

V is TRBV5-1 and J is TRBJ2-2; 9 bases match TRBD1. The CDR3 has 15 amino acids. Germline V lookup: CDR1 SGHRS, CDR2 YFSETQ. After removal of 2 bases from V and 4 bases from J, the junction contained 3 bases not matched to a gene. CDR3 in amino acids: CASSFDRGFTGELFF. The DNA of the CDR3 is TGCGCCAGCAGCTTCGACAGGGGGTTCACCGGGGAGCTGTTTTTT.

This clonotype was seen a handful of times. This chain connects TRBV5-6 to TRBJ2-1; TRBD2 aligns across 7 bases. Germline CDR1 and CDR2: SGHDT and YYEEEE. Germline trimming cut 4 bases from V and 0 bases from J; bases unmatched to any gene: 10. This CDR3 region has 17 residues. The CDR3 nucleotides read TGTGCCAGCAGCAGTACTAGCGCCAGGAGCTCCTACAATGAGCAGTTCTTC. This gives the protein CASSSTSARSSYNEQFF. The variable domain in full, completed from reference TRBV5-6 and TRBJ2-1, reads DAGVTQSPTHLIKTRGQQVTLRCSPKSGHDTVSWYQQALGQGPQFIFQYYEEEERQRGNFPDRFSGHQFPNYSSELNVNALLLGDSALYLCASSSTSARSSYNEQFFGPGTRLTVL.